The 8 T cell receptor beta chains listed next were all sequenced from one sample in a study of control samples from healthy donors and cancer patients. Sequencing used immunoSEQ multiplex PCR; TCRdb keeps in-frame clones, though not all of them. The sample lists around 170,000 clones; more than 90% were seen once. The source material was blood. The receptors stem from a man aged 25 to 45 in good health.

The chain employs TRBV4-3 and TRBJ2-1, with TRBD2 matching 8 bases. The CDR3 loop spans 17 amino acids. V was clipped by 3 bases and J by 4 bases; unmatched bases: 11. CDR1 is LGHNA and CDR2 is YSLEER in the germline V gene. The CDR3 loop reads CASSHAGVAGPYNEQFF. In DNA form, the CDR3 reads TGCGCCAGCAGCCATGCGGGGGTAGCGGGGCCTTACAATGAGCAGTTCTTC.

This CDR3 is CASSYQSGGMHEQYF. CDR3 nucleotide sequence: TGTGCCAGCAGTTACCAGAGCGGGGGCATGCACGAGCAGTACTTC. V usage is TRBV6-6 and J usage is TRBJ2-7, with 8 bases identical to TRBD2. The germline gives CDR1 MNHNY, CDR2 SVGAGI (reference sequence). V gave up 2 bases and J gave up 5 bases; unmatched junction bases: 8. The CDR3 contains 15 residues.

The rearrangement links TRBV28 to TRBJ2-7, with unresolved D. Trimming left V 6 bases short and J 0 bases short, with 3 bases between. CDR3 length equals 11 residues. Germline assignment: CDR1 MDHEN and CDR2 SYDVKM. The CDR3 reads CASRSSYEQYF. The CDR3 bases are TGTGCCAGCAGGAGCTCCTACGAGCAGTACTTC.

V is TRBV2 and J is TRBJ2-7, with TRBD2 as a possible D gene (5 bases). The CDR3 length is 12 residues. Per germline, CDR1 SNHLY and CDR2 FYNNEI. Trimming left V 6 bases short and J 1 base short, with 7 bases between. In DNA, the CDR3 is TGTGCCAGCAGCCTAGCATCCTACGAGCAGTACTTC. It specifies CASSLASYEQYF.

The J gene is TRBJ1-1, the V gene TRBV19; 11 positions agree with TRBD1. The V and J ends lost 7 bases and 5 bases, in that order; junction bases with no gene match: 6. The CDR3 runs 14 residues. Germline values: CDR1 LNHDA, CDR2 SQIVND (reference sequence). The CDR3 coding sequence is TGTGCCAGTACCAACCGGGACAGGGGGACTGAAGCTTTCTTT. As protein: CASTNRDRGTEAFF.

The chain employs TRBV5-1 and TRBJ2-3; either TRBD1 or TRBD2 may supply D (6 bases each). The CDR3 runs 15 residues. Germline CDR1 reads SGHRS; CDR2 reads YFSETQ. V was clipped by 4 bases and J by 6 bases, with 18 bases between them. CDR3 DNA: TGCGCCAGCAGCAGTGGAGGGGGGCGCGTGGATACGCAGTATTTT. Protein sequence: CASSSGGGRVDTQYF.

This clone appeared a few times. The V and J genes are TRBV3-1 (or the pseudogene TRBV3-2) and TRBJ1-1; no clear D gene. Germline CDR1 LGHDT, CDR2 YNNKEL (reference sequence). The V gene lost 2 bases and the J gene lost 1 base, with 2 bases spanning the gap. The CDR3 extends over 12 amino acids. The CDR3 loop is CASSQRNTEAFF. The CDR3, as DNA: TGTGCCAGCAGCCAAAGGAACACTGAAGCTTTCTTT.

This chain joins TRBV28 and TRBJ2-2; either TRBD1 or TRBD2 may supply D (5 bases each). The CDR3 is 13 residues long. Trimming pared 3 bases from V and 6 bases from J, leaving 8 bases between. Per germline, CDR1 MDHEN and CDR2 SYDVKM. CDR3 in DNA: TGTGCCAGCAGTTTCCGGGACCCCGGGGAGCTGTTTTTT. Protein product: CASSFRDPGELFF.